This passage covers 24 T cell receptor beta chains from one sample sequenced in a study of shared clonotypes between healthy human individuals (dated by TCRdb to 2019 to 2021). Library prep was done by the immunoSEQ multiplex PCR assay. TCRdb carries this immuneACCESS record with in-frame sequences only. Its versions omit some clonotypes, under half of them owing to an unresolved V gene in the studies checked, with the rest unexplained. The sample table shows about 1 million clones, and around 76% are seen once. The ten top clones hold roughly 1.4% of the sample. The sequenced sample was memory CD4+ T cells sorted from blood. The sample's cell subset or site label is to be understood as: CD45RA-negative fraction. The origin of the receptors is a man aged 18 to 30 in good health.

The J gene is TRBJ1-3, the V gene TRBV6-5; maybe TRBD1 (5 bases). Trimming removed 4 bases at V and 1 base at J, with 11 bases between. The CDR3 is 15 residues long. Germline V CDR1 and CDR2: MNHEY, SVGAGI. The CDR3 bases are TGTGCCAGCAGTTCCTCAGGGTTATCTGGAAACACCATATATTTT. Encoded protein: CASSSSGLSGNTIYF.

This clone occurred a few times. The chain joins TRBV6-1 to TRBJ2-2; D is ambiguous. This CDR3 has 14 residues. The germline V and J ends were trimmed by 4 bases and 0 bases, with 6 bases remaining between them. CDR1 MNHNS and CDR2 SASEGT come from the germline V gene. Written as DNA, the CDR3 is TGTGCCAGCAGTGGAGACGCGAACACCGGGGAGCTGTTTTTT. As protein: CASSGDANTGELFF.

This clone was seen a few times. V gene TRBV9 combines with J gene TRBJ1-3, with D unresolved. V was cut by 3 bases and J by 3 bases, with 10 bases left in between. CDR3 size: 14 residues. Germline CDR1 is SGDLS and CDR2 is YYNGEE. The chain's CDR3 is CASSAREIGNTIYF. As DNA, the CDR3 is TGTGCCAGCAGCGCGCGGGAGATTGGAAACACCATATATTTT. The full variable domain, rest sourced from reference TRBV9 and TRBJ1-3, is DSGVTQTPKHLITATGQRVTLRCSPRSGDLSVYWYQQSLDQGLQFLIQYYNGEERAKGNILERFSAQQFPDLHSELNLSSLELGDSALYFCASSAREIGNTIYFGEGSWLTVV.

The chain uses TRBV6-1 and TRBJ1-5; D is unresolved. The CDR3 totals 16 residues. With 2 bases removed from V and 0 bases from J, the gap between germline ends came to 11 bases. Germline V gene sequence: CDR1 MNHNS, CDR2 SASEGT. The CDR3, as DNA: TGTGCCAGCAGTGAACGGGGAGCATATAGCAATCAGCCCCAGCATTTT. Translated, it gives CASSERGAYSNQPQHF.

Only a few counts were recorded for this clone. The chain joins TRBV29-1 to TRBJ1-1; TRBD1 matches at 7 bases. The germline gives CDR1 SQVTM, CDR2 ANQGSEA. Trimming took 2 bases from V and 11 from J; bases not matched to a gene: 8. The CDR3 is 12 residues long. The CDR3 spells CSVEIEQGRAFF. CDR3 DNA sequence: TGCAGCGTTGAAATAGAACAGGGGCGCGCTTTCTTT.

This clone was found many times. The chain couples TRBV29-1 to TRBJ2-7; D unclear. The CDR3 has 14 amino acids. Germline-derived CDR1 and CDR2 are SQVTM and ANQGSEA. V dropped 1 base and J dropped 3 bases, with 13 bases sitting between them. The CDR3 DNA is TGCAGCGTTGAAGGGTCTTACCCAGACTACGAGCAGTACTTC. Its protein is CSVEGSYPDYEQYF.

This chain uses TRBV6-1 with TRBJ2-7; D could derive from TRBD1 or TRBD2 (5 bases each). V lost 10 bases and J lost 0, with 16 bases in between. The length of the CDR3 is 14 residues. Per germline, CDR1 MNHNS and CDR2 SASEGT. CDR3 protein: CAIQVRGSSYEQYF. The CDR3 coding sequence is TGTGCCATTCAAGTGAGGGGAAGCTCCTACGAGCAGTACTTC.

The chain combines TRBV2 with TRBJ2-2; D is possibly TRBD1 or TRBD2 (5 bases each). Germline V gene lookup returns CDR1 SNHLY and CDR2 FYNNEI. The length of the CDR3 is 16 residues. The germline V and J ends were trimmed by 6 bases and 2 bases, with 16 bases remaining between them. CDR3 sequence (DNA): TGTGCCAGCAGCTTGGGACCGCGAATAAACACCGGGGAGCTGTTTTTT. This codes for CASSLGPRINTGELFF.

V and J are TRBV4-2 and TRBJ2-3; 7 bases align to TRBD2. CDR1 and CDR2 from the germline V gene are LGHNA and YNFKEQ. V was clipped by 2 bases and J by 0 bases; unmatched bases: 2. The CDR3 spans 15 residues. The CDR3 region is CASSQTSVSTDTQYF. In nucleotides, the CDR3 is TGTGCCAGCAGCCAAACTAGCGTCAGCACAGATACGCAGTATTTT.

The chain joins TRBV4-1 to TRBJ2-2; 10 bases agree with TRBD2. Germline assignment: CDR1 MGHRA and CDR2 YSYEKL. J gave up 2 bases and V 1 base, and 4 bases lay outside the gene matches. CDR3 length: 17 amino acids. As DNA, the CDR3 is TGCGCCAGCAGCCAAGTACTAGCGGGACTTAACACCGGGGAGCTGTTTTTT. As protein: CASSQVLAGLNTGELFF.

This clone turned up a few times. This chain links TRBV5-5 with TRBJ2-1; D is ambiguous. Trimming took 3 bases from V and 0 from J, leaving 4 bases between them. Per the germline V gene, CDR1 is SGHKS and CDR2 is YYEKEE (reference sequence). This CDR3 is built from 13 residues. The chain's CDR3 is CASSSSSYNEQFF. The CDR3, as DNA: TGTGCCAGCAGCTCAAGCTCCTACAATGAGCAGTTCTTC.

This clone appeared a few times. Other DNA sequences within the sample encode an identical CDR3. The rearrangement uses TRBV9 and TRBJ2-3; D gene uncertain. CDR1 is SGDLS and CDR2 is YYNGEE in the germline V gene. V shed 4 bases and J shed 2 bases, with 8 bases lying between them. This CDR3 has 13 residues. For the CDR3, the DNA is TGTGCCAGCAGCCCCCATCCCACAGATACGCAGTATTTT. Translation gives CASSPHPTDTQYF. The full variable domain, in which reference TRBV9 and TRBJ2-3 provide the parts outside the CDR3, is DSGVTQTPKHLITATGQRVTLRCSPRSGDLSVYWYQQSLDQGLQFLIQYYNGEERAKGNILERFSAQQFPDLHSELNLSSLELGDSALYFCASSPHPTDTQYFGPGTRLTVL.

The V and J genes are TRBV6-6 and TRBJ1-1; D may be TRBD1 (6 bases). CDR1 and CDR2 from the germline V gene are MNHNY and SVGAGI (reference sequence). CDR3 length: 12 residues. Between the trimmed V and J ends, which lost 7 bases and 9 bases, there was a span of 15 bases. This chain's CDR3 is CASTLRQAQAFF. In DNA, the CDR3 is TGTGCCAGCACTCTAAGACAGGCGCAAGCTTTCTTT.

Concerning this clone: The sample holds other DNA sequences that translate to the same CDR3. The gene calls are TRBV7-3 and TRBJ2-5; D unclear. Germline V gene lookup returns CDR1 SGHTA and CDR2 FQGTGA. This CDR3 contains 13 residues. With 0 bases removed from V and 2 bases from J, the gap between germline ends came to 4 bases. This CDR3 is CASSLTRQETQYF. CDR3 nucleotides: TGTGCCAGCAGCTTAACTAGGCAAGAGACCCAGTACTTC.

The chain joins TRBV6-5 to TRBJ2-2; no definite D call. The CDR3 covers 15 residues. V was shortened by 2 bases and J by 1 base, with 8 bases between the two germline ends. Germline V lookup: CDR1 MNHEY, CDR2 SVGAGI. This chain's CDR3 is CASSYDEVNTGELFF. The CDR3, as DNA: TGTGCCAGCAGTTACGACGAGGTGAACACCGGGGAGCTGTTTTTT.

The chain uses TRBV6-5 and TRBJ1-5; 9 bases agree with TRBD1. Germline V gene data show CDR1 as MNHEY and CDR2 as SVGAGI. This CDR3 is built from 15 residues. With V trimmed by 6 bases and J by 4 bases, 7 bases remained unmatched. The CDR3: CASSRSGTGNQPQHF. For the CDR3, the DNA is TGTGCCAGCAGCCGATCCGGGACAGGGAATCAGCCCCAGCATTTT.

In DNA form, the CDR3 reads TGTGCCAGCAGCTCGGTCTCCGGGACTAGCAGAAGAAGCACAGATACGCAGTATTTT. Its translation is CASSSVSGTSRRSTDTQYF. The gene calls are TRBV7-3 and TRBJ2-3; 9 positions match TRBD2. The CDR3 sequence is 19 residues long. The J segment lost 0 bases and the V segment lost 4 bases, leaving 14 bases of the junction unmatched. Germline V CDR1 and CDR2: SGHTA, FQGTGA.

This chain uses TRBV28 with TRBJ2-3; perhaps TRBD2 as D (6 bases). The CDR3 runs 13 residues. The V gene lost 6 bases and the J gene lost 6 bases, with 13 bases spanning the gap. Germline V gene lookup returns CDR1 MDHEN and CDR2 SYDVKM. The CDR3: CASRLGGRDTQYF. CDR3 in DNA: TGTGCCAGCAGGCTGGGGGGTAGGGATACGCAGTATTTT.

The CDR3 sequence: CASRQGDNEQFF. The CDR3 region has the DNA TGTGCCAGTAGACAGGGGGACAATGAGCAGTTCTTC. The chain links TRBV10-3 to TRBJ2-1, with 9 bases fitting TRBD1. J gave up 5 bases and V 10 bases, and 3 bases lay outside the gene matches. Germline CDR1 reads ENHRY; CDR2 reads SYGVKD. The CDR3 is 12 amino acids.

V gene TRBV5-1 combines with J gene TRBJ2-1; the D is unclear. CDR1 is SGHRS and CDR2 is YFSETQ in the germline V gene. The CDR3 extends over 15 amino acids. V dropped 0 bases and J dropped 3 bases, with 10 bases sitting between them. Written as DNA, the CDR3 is TGCGCCAGCAGCTTGGTCCCCTGGGGCTACAATGAGCAGTTCTTC. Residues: CASSLVPWGYNEQFF.

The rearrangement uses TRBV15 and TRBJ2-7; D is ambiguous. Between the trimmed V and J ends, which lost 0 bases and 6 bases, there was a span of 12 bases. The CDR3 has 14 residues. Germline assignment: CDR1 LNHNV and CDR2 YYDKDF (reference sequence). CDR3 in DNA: TGTGCCACCAGCAGAGATCCCGCCCAATTCGAGCAGTACTTC. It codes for CATSRDPAQFEQYF. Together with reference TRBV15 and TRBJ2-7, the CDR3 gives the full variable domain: DAMVIQNPRYQVTQFGKPVTLSCSQTLNHNVMYWYQQKSSQAPKLLFHYYDKDFNNEADTPDNFQSRRPNTSFCFLDIRSPGLGDTAMYLCATSRDPAQFEQYFGPGTRLTVT.

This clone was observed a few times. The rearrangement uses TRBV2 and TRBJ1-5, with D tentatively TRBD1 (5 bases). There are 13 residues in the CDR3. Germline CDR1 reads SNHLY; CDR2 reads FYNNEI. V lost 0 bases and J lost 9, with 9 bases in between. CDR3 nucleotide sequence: TGTGCCAGCAGTGAAGCAGGGGCTGGGCCCCAGCATTTT. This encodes CASSEAGAGPQHF.

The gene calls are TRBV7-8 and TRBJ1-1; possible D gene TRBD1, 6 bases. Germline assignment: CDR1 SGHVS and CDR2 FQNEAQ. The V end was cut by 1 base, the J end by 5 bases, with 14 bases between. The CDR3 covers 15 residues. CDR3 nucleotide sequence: TGTGCCAGCAGCTTAGGGAGGGGGGGCTTGACTGAAGCTTTCTTT. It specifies CASSLGRGGLTEAFF.

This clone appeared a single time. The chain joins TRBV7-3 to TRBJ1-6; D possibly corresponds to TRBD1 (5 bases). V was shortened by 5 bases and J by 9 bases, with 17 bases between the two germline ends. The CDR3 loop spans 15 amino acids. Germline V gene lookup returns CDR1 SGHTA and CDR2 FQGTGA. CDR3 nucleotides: TGTGCCAGCAGCCCCCAGGGTCCTGGAGGTTCACCCCTCCACTTT. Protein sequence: CASSPQGPGGSPLHF. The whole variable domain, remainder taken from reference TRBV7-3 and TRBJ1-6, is GAGVSQTPSNKVTEKGKYVELRCDPISGHTALYWYRQSLGQGPEFLIYFQGTGAADDSGLPNDRFFAVRPEGSVSTLKIQRTERGDSAVYLCASSPQGPGGSPLHFGNGTRLTVT.